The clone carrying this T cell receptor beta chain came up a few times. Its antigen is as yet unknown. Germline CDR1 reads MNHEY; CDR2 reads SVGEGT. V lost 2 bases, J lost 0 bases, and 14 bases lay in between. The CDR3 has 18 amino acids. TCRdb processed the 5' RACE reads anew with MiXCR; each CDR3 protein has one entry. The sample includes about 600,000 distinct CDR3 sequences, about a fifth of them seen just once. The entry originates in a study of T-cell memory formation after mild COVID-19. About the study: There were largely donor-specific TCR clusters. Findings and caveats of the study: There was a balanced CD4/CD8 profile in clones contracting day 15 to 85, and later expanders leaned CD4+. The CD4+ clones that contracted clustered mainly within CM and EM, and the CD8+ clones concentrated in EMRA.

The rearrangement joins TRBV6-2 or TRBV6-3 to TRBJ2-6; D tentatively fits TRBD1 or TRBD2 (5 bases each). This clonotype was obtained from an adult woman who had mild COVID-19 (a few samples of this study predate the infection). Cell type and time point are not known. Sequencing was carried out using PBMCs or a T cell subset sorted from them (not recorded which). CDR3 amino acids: CASSYQGTSSSGANVLTF. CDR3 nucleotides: TGTGCCAGCAGTTACCAAGGGACGTCCAGCTCTGGGGCCAACGTCCTGACTTTC.